These 27 T cell receptor beta chains originate from one sample sequenced in a study of blood T cells in healthy people across ages. Primed by a sample-barcoded 5' primer and a J-beta primer mix, a second PCR proceeded for about 6 to 12 cycles. TCRdb processed the 5' RACE reads anew with MiXCR; each CDR3 protein has one entry. The sample includes 890,000 or so distinct CDR3 sequences, around 68% of them seen just once. Material: blood. The source of these receptors is a man aged 25 to 40 in good health.

On this clonotype itself: A much larger clone is a single base away; this may be a read error. The chain joins TRBV7-9 to TRBJ2-7; 7 bases align to TRBD1. The CDR3 covers 13 residues. The germline V gene has CDR1 SEHNR and CDR2 FQNEAQ (reference sequence). Here the CDR3 reads CTSSFAGGYEQYF. The CDR3 DNA reads as TGTACCAGCAGCTTTGCAGGGGGCTACGAGCAGTACTTC.

The CDR3 DNA follows: TGCGCCAGCAGCCAAGGAACAGGGGGCCCCTTGTTGGGGTATGGCTACACCTTC. Its translation is CASSQGTGGPLLGYGYTF. The chain joins TRBV4-3 to TRBJ1-2; 9 nucleotides match TRBD1. The germline gives CDR1 LGHNA, CDR2 YSLEER. CDR3 length equals 18 residues. The V gene end was trimmed by 1 base and the J gene end by 5 bases; junction bases not matched to a gene: 14.

This clonotype was seen many times. The gene calls are TRBV5-5 and TRBJ2-5; TRBD1 matches at 7 bases. V lost 4 bases, J lost 1 base, and 4 bases stayed unmatched. The CDR3 consists of 14 residues. From germline, CDR1 is SGHKS and CDR2 YYEKEE (reference sequence). DNA for the CDR3: TGTGCCAGCAGCCCCCGGGACAGCCAAGAGACCCAGTACTTC. It yields the protein CASSPRDSQETQYF.

The chain couples TRBV7-9 to TRBJ1-2; weak D call: TRBD1 (5 bases). Germline loops: CDR1 SEHNR, CDR2 FQNEAQ (reference sequence). The CDR3 contains 10 residues. Trimming cost V 5 bases and J 13 bases, with 11 bases left between them. This CDR3 reads CASSMTEVTF. CDR3 nucleotide sequence: TGTGCCAGCAGCATGACAGAGGTCACCTTC.

This chain links TRBV11-2 with TRBJ1-2; D not certain. Germline CDR1 is SGHAT and CDR2 is FQNNGV. The CDR3 sequence is 15 residues long. Trimming took 2 bases from V and 7 from J, leaving 17 bases between them. CDR3: CASSLYDSSSGGYTF. In DNA, the CDR3 is TGTGCCAGCAGCTTATATGACTCCTCGTCGGGTGGCTACACCTTC.

This rearrangement joins TRBV16 to TRBJ1-1, with D maybe TRBD1 (6 bases). The germline CDR1 and CDR2 sequences are KGHSY and FQNENV. Trimming removed 0 bases at V and 1 base at J, with 12 bases between. This CDR3 contains 16 residues. This CDR3 reads CASSQSYRVANTEAFF. CDR3 DNA sequence: TGTGCCAGCAGCCAATCCTACAGGGTGGCGAACACTGAAGCTTTCTTT.

The chain combines TRBV20-1 with TRBJ2-7; the match to TRBD1 covers 8 bases. Unmatched junction bases numbered 10, after V lost 3 bases and J lost 6 bases. CDR1 is DFQATT, CDR2 SNEGSKA, per germline (reference sequence). This CDR3 spans 14 amino acids. The CDR3 spells CSASRLGQGGEQYF. CDR3 coding DNA: TGCAGTGCTAGCCGACTCGGACAGGGAGGCGAGCAGTACTTC.

This chain uses TRBV6-6 with TRBJ1-5, with a tentative D call TRBD1 (5 bases). Trimming pared 5 bases from V and 5 bases from J, leaving 10 bases between. Germline lookup yields CDR1 MNHNY and CDR2 SVGAGI (reference sequence). This CDR3 is built from 13 residues. The CDR3 here is CASSPLGDQPQHF. The CDR3 coding sequence is TGTGCCAGCAGTCCCCTGGGGGATCAGCCCCAGCATTTT.

The chain is built from TRBV4-3 and TRBJ2-6; D gene uncertain. In germline, CDR1 is LGHNA, CDR2 YSLEER. Trimming took 0 bases from V and 0 from J, leaving 9 bases between them. CDR3 length equals 17 residues. The CDR3 region is CASSQDPAPSGANVLTF. CDR3 bases: TGCGCCAGCAGCCAAGATCCCGCCCCCTCTGGGGCCAACGTCCTGACTTTC.

V and J are TRBV25-1 and TRBJ2-1; D gene uncertain. The V end lost 3 bases, the J end lost 6 bases, and 6 bases lay between the germline ends. The CDR3 length is 12 residues. CDR1 is MGHDK, CDR2 SYGVNS, per germline. CDR3 sequence: CASSDPGNEQFF. As DNA, the CDR3 is TGTGCCAGCAGTGACCCAGGCAATGAGCAGTTCTTC. Using reference TRBV25-1 and TRBJ2-1 for the parts outside the CDR3, the full variable domain is EADIYQTPRYLVIGTGKKITLECSQTMGHDKMYWYQQDPGMELHLIHYSYGVNSTEKGDLSSESTVSRIRTEHFPLTLESARPSHTSQYLCASSDPGNEQFFGPGTRLTVL.

V and J are TRBV4-2 and TRBJ2-4; unclear D gene. The assigned J gene may be wrong: the sequence end matches TRBJ2-7 better. The length of the CDR3 is 13 residues. Per germline, CDR1 LGHNA and CDR2 YNFKEQ. Here the CDR3 DNA reads TGTGCCAGCAGCCAAGATCTCGGTAGCGAGCAGTACTTC. This codes for CASSQDLGSEQYF.

The chain uses TRBV7-7 and TRBJ2-7; D is unresolved. The CDR3 has 14 residues. Trimming removed 5 bases from V and 6 bases from J, with 17 bases in between. Germline V CDR1 and CDR2: SSHAT, FNYEAQ (reference sequence). CDR3 DNA sequence: TGTGCCAGCAGCGTGTCCGACGGAGTCGGCGAGCAGTACTTC. Amino acids: CASSVSDGVGEQYF.

At least ten counts were recorded for this clonotype. The chain uses TRBV10-3 and TRBJ1-6; possible D gene TRBD1, 6 bases. Germline CDR1 ENHRY, CDR2 SYGVKD. This CDR3 comprises 14 residues. Trimming shortened V by 10 bases and J by 16 bases, and 26 bases separated the two germline ends. The CDR3 bases are TGTGCCACCTTATCGTCCTGGACAGCATATTCACTCCACTTT. It translates to CATLSSWTAYSLHF.

This chain uses TRBV20-1 with TRBJ2-3, with 7 nucleotides matching TRBD2. The junction had 20 bases not matched to a gene; V was cut back by 2 bases and J by 0 bases. Germline V lookup: CDR1 DFQATT, CDR2 SNEGSKA (reference sequence). The CDR3 contains 20 residues. The chain's CDR3 is CSARPPPGVAGRGSTDTQYF. The CDR3 DNA reads TGCAGTGCTAGACCCCCCCCTGGGGTAGCGGGTAGGGGTAGCACAGATACGCAGTATTTT.

The chain uses TRBV7-8 and TRBJ2-5, with 8 positions matching TRBD2. The CDR3 is made up of 17 amino acids. J lost 12 bases, V lost 5 bases, and 23 bases had no gene match. Germline V gives CDR1 SGHVS, CDR2 FQNEAQ. CDR3 residues: CASSPIRSGLARGPKYF. In nucleotides, the CDR3 is TGTGCCAGCAGCCCCATACGATCCGGACTAGCCCGGGGCCCCAAGTACTTC.

The chain links TRBV9 to TRBJ1-5; D is uncertain. V was pared by 0 bases and J by 0 bases, with 10 bases between. CDR3 size: 16 residues. Germline loops: CDR1 SGDLS, CDR2 YYNGEE. The CDR3 bases are TGTGCCAGCAGCGTAGGGGCGGGAAATAGCAATCAGCCCCAGCATTTT. Its translation: CASSVGAGNSNQPQHF.

The chain employs TRBV3-1 and TRBJ2-3; D is undetermined. This CDR3 has 13 residues. CDR1 is LGHDT and CDR2 is YNNKEL in the germline V gene (reference sequence). V dropped 7 bases and J dropped 1 base, with 9 bases sitting between them. The CDR3 DNA reads TGTGCCAGCACATTCTCCGGCACAGATACGCAGTATTTT. Translation: CASTFSGTDTQYF.

The chain employs TRBV25-1 and TRBJ2-7, with D possibly TRBD1 on 5 matching bases. TRBJ2-5 explains the end of the DNA better; the J call may be wrong. Germline CDR1 is MGHDK and CDR2 is SYGVNS. The CDR3 consists of 18 residues. The CDR3 sequence is CASSDSRMLGRTRETQYF. Written as DNA, the CDR3 is TGTGCCAGCAGTGACAGTAGGATGCTGGGGCGGACCAGAGAGACCCAGTACTTC.

The chain combines TRBV6-2 or TRBV6-3 with TRBJ1-2; weak D call: TRBD1 (6 bases). The CDR3 runs 15 residues. Trimming removed 6 bases from V and 4 bases from J, with 18 bases in between. Looked up from germline, CDR1 is MNHEY and CDR2 is SVGEGT. CDR3 residues: CASSKKDSAFYGYTF. The CDR3 DNA reads as TGTGCCAGCAGCAAAAAGGACAGTGCCTTCTATGGCTACACCTTC.

This chain joins TRBV9 and TRBJ2-1; D unresolved. Germline V gene sequence: CDR1 SGDLS, CDR2 YYNGEE. The CDR3 contains 16 residues. V lost 5 bases and J lost 0, with 15 bases in between. CDR3 sequence: CASSRSDKTSYNEQFF. For the CDR3, the DNA is TGTGCCAGCAGTCGTTCAGACAAAACCTCCTACAATGAGCAGTTCTTC.

This clonotype has only a few counts. The chain couples TRBV5-1 to TRBJ2-3; D is ambiguous. This CDR3 is 16 amino acids long. Germline V gives CDR1 SGHRS, CDR2 YFSETQ. Trimming removed 2 bases at V and 2 bases at J, with 15 bases between. CDR3 protein: CASSLSAGLATDTQYF. Here the CDR3 DNA reads TGCGCCAGCAGCTTATCGGCAGGCCTCGCCACAGATACGCAGTATTTT.

This clonotype was seen only a few times. V gene TRBV12-3 or TRBV12-4 combines with J gene TRBJ2-4; the match to TRBD1 covers 8 bases. CDR3 size: 13 residues. With 7 bases clipped from V and 9 bases from J, the junction kept 8 bases outside the gene matches. The CDR3 nucleotides read TGTGCCAGCATCAAAACAGGGGGAGGCATTCAGTACTTC. Translation: CASIKTGGGIQYF.

The rearrangement links TRBV7-8 to TRBJ2-1, with 13 positions matching TRBD2. This CDR3 is built from 16 residues. Germline CDR1 and CDR2: SGHVS and FQNEAQ. Losses at the gene ends were 5 bases for V and 7 bases for J; bases not matched to a gene: 8. CDR3 amino acids: CASSPPLAGGFNEQFF. The DNA for the CDR3 is TGTGCCAGCAGCCCCCCACTAGCGGGGGGGTTTAATGAGCAGTTCTTC.

The chain links TRBV7-9 to TRBJ1-1; TRBD1 matches at 10 bases. Germline loops: CDR1 SEHNR, CDR2 FQNEAQ (reference sequence). CDR3 length: 15 amino acids. Unmatched junction bases numbered 7, after V lost 4 bases and J lost 5 bases. Written as DNA, the CDR3 is TGTGCCAGCAGCTCCGGACAGGGGGGTTGGACTGAAGCTTTCTTT. It encodes CASSSGQGGWTEAFF. The whole variable domain, remainder taken from reference TRBV7-9 and TRBJ1-1, is DTGVSQNPRHKITKRGQNVTFRCDPISEHNRLYWYRQTLGQGPEFLTYFQNEAQLEKSRLLSDRFSAERPKGSFSTLEIQRTEQGDSAMYLCASSSGQGGWTEAFFGQGTRLTVV.

The sample holds one count of this clonotype. The V call is TRBV4-2, the J call TRBJ2-1; D might be TRBD1 or TRBD2, each matching 5 bases. Trimming pared 3 bases from V and 6 bases from J, leaving 21 bases between. Germline V gene data show CDR1 as LGHNA and CDR2 as YNFKEQ. CDR3 size: 17 residues. CDR3 sequence: CASSQGVWPLESNEQFF. CDR3 nucleotide sequence: TGTGCCAGCAGCCAGGGGGTATGGCCTCTGGAGAGCAATGAGCAGTTCTTC.

The gene calls are TRBV20-1 and TRBJ2-7; D is unclear. Trimming shortened V by 6 bases and J by 5 bases, and 14 bases separated the two germline ends. Germline V gene data show CDR1 as DFQATT and CDR2 as SNEGSKA (reference sequence). The CDR3 runs 12 residues. Here the CDR3 reads CSAQKGRDEQYF. CDR3 coding DNA: TGCAGTGCCCAAAAAGGCCGGGACGAGCAGTACTTC.

The chain recombines TRBV28 with TRBJ2-3, with TRBD1 matching 7 bases. Germline loops: CDR1 MDHEN, CDR2 SYDVKM. CDR3 size: 17 residues. Germline trimming cut 5 bases from V and 1 base from J; bases unmatched to any gene: 12. Written as DNA, the CDR3 is TGTGCCAGCAGTCGAGACTGGAGACAGGGTGGCACAGATACGCAGTATTTT. Translating it yields CASSRDWRQGGTDTQYF.